Included here is one T cell receptor (beta chain) sequence, with context. The record originates from a study of CD8 T cells in Susac syndrome. TCR beta sequences were obtained from blood CD8+ and CD4+ T cells. Germline assignment: CDR1 LGHNA and CDR2 YSLEER. With 1 base removed from V and 4 bases from J, the gap between germline ends came to 14 bases. The CDR3 is 15 residues long. The authors reverse transcribed roughly 0.5 to 1 ug RNA with random hexamers. TCRdb re-called the immunoSEQ multiplex PCR reads with MiXCR, one entry per CDR3 protein. The sample has about 200,000 distinct CDR3 sequences, around 90% seen once.

The chain employs TRBV4-3 and TRBJ2-7, with D possibly TRBD1 on 6 matching bases. The TCR sequence derives from a human donor with multiple sclerosis. The sample consisted of CD8+ T cells from PBMCs. The DNA of the CDR3 is TGCGCCAGCAGCCAAGGAACAGGGCAGGGGTACGAGCAGTACTTC. Its protein is CASSQGTGQGYEQYF.